This T cell receptor (beta chain) was sequenced for a study of shared clonotypes between healthy human individuals. Study summary: Three plates were used per donor for CD4 naive, three for CD4 memory, two for CD8 naive and one for CD8 memory. Study-level points and caveats: Clonotypes not shared had lower generation probabilities than those common to all four donors. Clonotypes that were shared across a handful of donors made up about 4.5% of naive CD4 clonotypes.

The authors loaded roughly 200 ng DNA, 25,000 to 30,000 T cell genomes, into sorted-subset replicate PCRs. Generated by immunoSEQ multiplex PCR, the TCRdb table keeps only in-frame clones and is missing some. This table has more than 2 million clones, 93% appearing once. To note about this clone: Its antigen is still unknown.

Naive CD8 cells lacked CD45RO, underwent positive selection for CCR7 and left out terminally differentiated effector memory CD45RA+ cells. The sequence was obtained from a man between 18 and 35 years old in good health. Some clones in this sample may be carry-over from other donors' samples. The material sequenced was naive CD8+ T cells from PBMCs.

CDR3 sequence: CASSERLAGGPGNEQFF. DNA for the CDR3: TGTGCCAGCAGCGAAAGACTAGCGGGAGGGCCCGGCAATGAGCAGTTCTTC. This chain joins TRBV7-2 and TRBJ2-1; 14 nucleotides match TRBD2. Trimming took 5 bases from V and 6 from J; bases not matched to a gene: 9. CDR3 length equals 17 residues. CDR1 SGHTA and CDR2 FQGNSA come from the germline V gene. Combining the CDR3 with reference TRBV7-2 and TRBJ2-1 gives the whole variable domain GAGVSQSPSNKVTEKGKDVELRCDPISGHTALYWYRQSLGQGLEFLIYFQGNSAPDKSGLPSDRFSAERTGGSVSTLTIQRTQQEDSAVYLCASSERLAGGPGNEQFFGPGTRLTVL.